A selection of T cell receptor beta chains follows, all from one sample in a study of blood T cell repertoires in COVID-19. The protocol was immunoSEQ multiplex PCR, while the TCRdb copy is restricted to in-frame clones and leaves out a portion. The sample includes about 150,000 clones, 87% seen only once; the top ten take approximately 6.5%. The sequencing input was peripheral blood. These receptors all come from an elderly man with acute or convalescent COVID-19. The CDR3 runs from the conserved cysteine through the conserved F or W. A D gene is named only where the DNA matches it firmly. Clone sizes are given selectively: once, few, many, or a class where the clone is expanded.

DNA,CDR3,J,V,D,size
TGTGCCAGCAGCCTCCAACCCAGGACAGGGGGCAGGGACACTGAAGCTTTCTTT,CASSLQPRTGGRDTEAFF,TRBJ1-1,TRBV11-2,TRBD1,-
TGTGCCAGCAGCTTAGGGACAGGGGCTAGCAATCAGCCCCAGCATTTT,CASSLGTGASNQPQHF,TRBJ1-5,TRBV5-6,TRBD1,-
TGTGCCAGCAGCACAGGACGGCATAATTCACCCCTCCACTTT,CASSTGRHNSPLHF,TRBJ1-6,TRBV11-2,-,-
TGTGCCAGCAGTCCCCCCAGGGATGAAAAACTGTTTTTT,CASSPPRDEKLFF,TRBJ1-4,TRBV28,-,few
TGTGCCAGCCGGCAACAGGGAAACACTGAAGCTTTCTTT,CASRQQGNTEAFF,TRBJ1-1,TRBV12-3/TRBV12-4,-,once
TGCGCCAGCAGCTTGGGGCAGGGGGCCTACGAGCAGTACTTC,CASSLGQGAYEQYF,TRBJ2-7,TRBV5-1,TRBD1,-
TGTGCCTGGAGTGAAATTAGACAGGGCGGGAAGGCTTTCTTT,CAWSEIRQGGKAFF,TRBJ1-1,TRBV30,TRBD1,-
TGTGCCAGCAGTTTAACAGGACAGGGTATGTGGAGTGAGCAGTTCTTC,CASSLTGQGMWSEQFF,TRBJ2-1,TRBV28,TRBD1,-
TGTGCCAGCAGCCACCAGACTAGCGGGAGGGACAATGAGCAGTTCTTC,CASSHQTSGRDNEQFF,TRBJ2-1,TRBV4-2,TRBD2,few
TGTGCCAGCTCAACAGGGGGCACTGAAGCTTTCTTT,CASSTGGTEAFF,TRBJ1-1,TRBV18,TRBD1,-
TGTGCCAGCAGCACCCGGGACAGGGTGGGCTATGGCTACACCTTC,CASSTRDRVGYGYTF,TRBJ1-2,TRBV5-4,TRBD1,-
TGTGCCAGCAGACGGGGGAACACCATATATTTT,CASRRGNTIYF,TRBJ1-3,TRBV6-5,-,-